The sequence of this T cell receptor beta chain was determined in a study of CD8+ T cells in alopecia areata. Described treatment: oral pan-JAK inhibitor, 5-10 mg twice daily. Study conclusions and caveats: During tofacitinib treatment, many expanded lesional clones remained in scalp and blood.

RNA was isolated and reverse transcribed to cDNA, the sequencing template. Sequencing was performed with immunoSEQ multiplex PCR; in TCRdb, only in-frame clones are kept and a portion is missing. The repertoire holds around 200,000 clones, with 55% to 70% as singletons. Turning to this clone: Its antigen is currently unknown. This specimen includes other DNA sequences encoding the same CDR3.

The TCR sequence derives from a human donor with alopecia areata. Sequenced here: CD4+ T cells sorted from blood, sampled at week 4, from a patient treated with tofacitinib.

The CDR3 DNA reads as TGCGCCAGCAGCTTGGGTACAGCAGGGGGTTGGACTGAAGCTTTCTTT. Protein sequence: CASSLGTAGGWTEAFF. The chain recombines TRBV5-1 with TRBJ1-1, with TRBD1 matching 7 bases. The trim removed 0 bases at V and 5 bases at J, leaving 10 bases unmatched. Germline lookup yields CDR1 SGHRS and CDR2 YFSETQ. The CDR3 has 16 amino acids. The full variable domain, completed using reference TRBV5-1 and TRBJ1-1, is KAGVTQTPRYLIKTRGQQVTLSCSPISGHRSVSWYQQTPGQGLQFLFEYFSETQRNKGNFPGRFSGRQFSNSRSEMNVSTLELGDSALYLCASSLGTAGGWTEAFFGQGTRLTVV.